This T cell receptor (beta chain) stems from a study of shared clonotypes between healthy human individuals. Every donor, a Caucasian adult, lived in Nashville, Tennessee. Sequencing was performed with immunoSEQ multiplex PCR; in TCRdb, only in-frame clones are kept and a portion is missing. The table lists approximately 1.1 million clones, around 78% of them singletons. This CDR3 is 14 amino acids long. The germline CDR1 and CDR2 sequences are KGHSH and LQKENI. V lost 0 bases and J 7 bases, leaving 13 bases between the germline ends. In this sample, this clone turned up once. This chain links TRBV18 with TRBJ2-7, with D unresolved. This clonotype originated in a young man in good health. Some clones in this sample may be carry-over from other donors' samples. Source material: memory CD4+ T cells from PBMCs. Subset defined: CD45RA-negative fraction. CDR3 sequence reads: CASSPPSGSWEQYF. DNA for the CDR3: TGTGCCAGCTCACCACCTTCAGGCTCATGGGAGCAGTACTTC.